The 13 T cell receptor beta chains below come from one sample, sequenced in a study of tumor-infiltrating lymphocytes in primary liver carcinoma. With a constant-region primer, TCR beta cDNA was made from about 0.55 ug of total RNA. TCR beta libraries came from three nested multiplex PCR rounds using slightly modified ARM-PCR. A C-beta reverse primer was combined with TRBV1-TRBV30 forward primers in the first two PCR rounds, and each round had about 10 cycles. TCRdb itself ran the multiplex PCR reads through MiXCR, one entry per CDR3 protein. The table includes roughly 80,000 distinct CDR3 sequences, under 75% detected once. Bulk tissue was left unsorted, and RNA and DNA were co-extracted from about 19-30 mg of it. Sequenced sample: tumor-adjacent normal liver tissue. The source is a man in his forties with primary liver carcinoma and hepatitis B virus infection.

The genes are TRBV9 and TRBJ2-2, with D perhaps given as TRBD1 or TRBD2 (6 bases each). This CDR3 region has 15 residues. The ends were cut back, 7 bases at V and 1 base at J, with 14 bases in the middle. Germline V gene sequence: CDR1 SGDLS, CDR2 YYNGEE. CDR3 DNA sequence: TGTGCCAGCGGGGGCGGGGACGGGAACACCGGGGAGCTGTTTTTT. Its protein is CASGGGDGNTGELFF.

A word on this clonotype: A much larger clone lies one base from this, so it may be a read error. V and J are TRBV12-3 or TRBV12-4 and TRBJ1-1, with D uncertain. This CDR3 contains 14 residues. V was shortened by 6 bases and J by 4 bases, with 15 bases between the two germline ends. The CDR3 sequence is CASRRFQDATEAFF. CDR3 nucleotides: TGTGCCAGCAGACGCTTCCAGGACGCCACTGAAGCTTTCTTT.

This clonotype was observed a few times. This rearrangement joins TRBV4-1 to TRBJ2-3; D is uncertain. In germline, CDR1 is MGHRA, CDR2 YSYEKL. The CDR3 loop spans 12 amino acids. V gave up 6 bases and J gave up 2 bases, with 6 bases separating them. The CDR3 spells CASSGNTDTQYF. The CDR3 coding sequence is TGCGCCAGCAGTGGAAACACAGATACGCAGTATTTT.

The gene calls are TRBV7-2 and TRBJ1-5; 9 bases line up with TRBD1. Trimming cost V 7 bases and J 6 bases; bases outside gene matches: 7. Germline V CDR1 and CDR2: SGHTA, FQGNSA. This CDR3 contains 14 residues. The CDR3 is CASTPGQGGQPQHF. For the CDR3, the DNA is TGTGCCAGCACCCCGGGACAGGGAGGTCAGCCCCAGCATTTT.

Of note for this clonotype: This is likely a read error, given that the CDR3 carries no conserved phenylalanine or tryptophan at its end. The chain recombines TRBV29-1 with TRBJ2-3; tentative D call: TRBD2 (6 bases). This CDR3 has 12 residues. Germline-derived CDR1 and CDR2 are SQVTM and ANQGSEA. The CDR3, as DNA: TGCAGTGTTGGGCGGGGAGGCGATACGCAGTATTCT. Translation gives CSVGRGGDTQYS.

This chain uses TRBV29-1 with TRBJ2-1, with no clear D. Deletions cut 4 bases from V and 0 bases from J, with 10 bases between. CDR1 and CDR2 (germline): SQVTM, ANQGSEA. This CDR3 region has 14 residues. CDR3 coding DNA: TGCAGCGTTGGGAAGGATAGCTCCTACAATGAGCAGTTCTTC. Translating it yields CSVGKDSSYNEQFF.

Regarding this clonotype: Compared with germline, one end of the junction differs, possibly owing to a read error. V and J are TRBV10-3 and TRBJ1-6; possibly TRBD1 for D (6 bases). This CDR3 region has 15 residues. Per the germline V gene, CDR1 is ENHRY and CDR2 is SYGVKD. DNA for the CDR3: TGTGCCATCAGTGAGGCAGGGGCCACTAATTTACCCCTCCACTTT. It codes for CAISEAGATNLPLHF.

As concerns this clonotype: The CDR3 does not end in the conserved phenylalanine or tryptophan, so this is likely a read error. J is TRBJ2-7 and V is TRBV6-5; 13 bases map to TRBD2. CDR1 and CDR2 (germline): MNHEY, SVGAGI. The trim removed 3 bases at V and 2 bases at J, leaving 1 base unmatched. The CDR3 totals 15 residues. CDR3 sequence reads: CASSYGTSGTYEQYL. In DNA form, the CDR3 reads TGTGCCAGCAGTTATGGGACTAGCGGGACCTACGAGCAGTACTTA.

In its sample, this clonotype was seen once. The genes are TRBV29-1 and TRBJ2-2, with D unresolved. Germline V gives CDR1 SQVTM, CDR2 ANQGSEA. CDR3 size: 12 residues. CDR3 coding DNA: TGCAACATTGGGCAGGACACCGGGGAGCTGTTTTTT. This sequence encodes CNIGQDTGELFF.

As concerns this clonotype: A read error may be the cause here, since a much bigger clone is one base away. The chain employs TRBV29-1 and TRBJ2-7; tentative D call: TRBD2 (6 bases). Germline V gene lookup returns CDR1 SQVTM and CDR2 ANQGSEA. CDR3 length equals 14 residues. Trimming cost V 5 bases and J 1 base, with 15 bases left between them. CDR3 region: CSVRDSLESYEQYF. The DNA for the CDR3 is TGCAGCGTTCGGGACTCATTGGAGTCCTACGAGCAGTACTTC.

With respect to this clonotype: A much larger clone differs from this one at a single base, so this may be a read error. The V gene is TRBV28, the J gene TRBJ2-3, with TRBD2 matching 7 bases. The CDR3 runs 16 residues. The V gene's germline CDR1 is MDHEN and CDR2 SYDVKM. For the CDR3, the DNA is TGTGCCAGCACTTTAGGAAGGGAGGGTTGGACAGATACGCAGTATTTT. Protein sequence: CASTLGREGWTDTQYF.

The chain recombines TRBV7-9 with TRBJ2-3; 8 bases line up with TRBD2. The CDR3 length is 17 residues. J lost 4 bases, V lost 5 bases, and 14 bases had no gene match. Germline V gene lookup returns CDR1 SEHNR and CDR2 FQNEAQ (reference sequence). CDR3 loop: CASSVSGGSLMADTQYF. As DNA, the CDR3 is TGTGCCAGCAGCGTAAGCGGGGGTTCTCTTATGGCAGATACGCAGTATTTT.

A word on this clonotype: A much larger clone differs by one base, so this may be a read error. The chain employs TRBV11-2 and TRBJ1-1, with D possibly being TRBD1 (5 bases). The CDR3 runs 14 residues. Germline assignment: CDR1 SGHAT and CDR2 FQNNGV. Between the trimmed V and J ends, which lost 1 base and 8 bases, there was a span of 14 bases. Here the CDR3 reads CASSLGRGRTEAFF. The DNA for the CDR3 is TGTGCCAGCAGCTTAGGGAGGGGCAGGACGGAAGCTTTCTTT.